One sample yielded the 12 T cell receptor beta chains listed below, sequenced in a study of CD8+ T cells in alopecia areata. Cell sorting was performed on pooled cutaneous lymph node cells with CD4, CD8alpha, NKG2D, NKG2ACE and other markers. RNA extraction and reverse transcription yielded cDNA as sequencing template. Sequencing used immunoSEQ multiplex PCR; TCRdb keeps in-frame clones, though not all of them. The sample yields about 300,000 clones, without any singletons. Sequenced sample: CD4+ T cells sorted from a lymph node. These receptors were collected from a C3H/HeJ mouse with alopecia areata. Strain MHC haplotype: H2-k.

As for this clone: Gene names and germline match the mouse. The chain's CDR3 is CTCSAYSANSDYTF. The sequenced CDR3 bases are TGCACCTGCAGTGCCTACAGTGCAAACTCC. The chain uses TRBV1 and TRBJ1-2; D uncertain. The read terminates 4 residues ahead of where the CDR3 ends, so the germline J gene completes it. CDR1 is NSQYPW, CDR2 LRSPGD, per germline (reference sequence). CDR3 size: 14 residues. The V end was cut by 3 bases, the J end by 0 bases, with 8 bases between.

Remarks on this clone: Mouse names are used for the genes. The sequenced fragment ends 4 residues before the CDR3 boundary, so the rest is inferred from the germline J gene. The sample carries other DNA sequences with the same CDR3. The rearrangement joins TRBV5 to TRBJ1-2, with unresolved D. The CDR3 has 14 amino acids. CDR1 LGHNA and CDR2 YNLKQL come from the germline V gene (reference sequence). Deletions cut 0 bases from V and 0 bases from J, with 5 bases between. The sequenced part of the CDR3 DNA is TGTGCCAGCAGCCAAGACAGTTCAAACTCC. The encoded protein is CASSQDSSNS. The whole CDR3 region reads CASSQDSSNSDYTF.

For this clone: Genes here carry mouse names. The read comes to an end 4 residues before the CDR3 does, leaving the germline J gene to fill in the end. V gene TRBV5 combines with J gene TRBJ1-1; the match to TRBD1 covers 8 bases. This CDR3 is built from 14 residues. Germline V CDR1 and CDR2: LGHNA, YNLKQL (reference sequence). V gave up 0 bases and J gave up 4 bases; unmatched junction bases: 1. CDR3 in amino acids: CASSQDRGPTEVFF. The covered CDR3 bases are TGTGCCAGCAGCCAAGACAGGGGGCCCACA.

This clone was detected a few times. The listed genes are named as in mouse. The read falls 4 residues short of the CDR3 end, and the missing part is taken from the germline J gene. V usage is TRBV13-1 and J usage is TRBJ2-1; TRBD2 aligns across 7 bases. Germline V lookup: CDR1 NSHNY, CDR2 SYGAGN. The trim removed 6 bases at V and 0 bases at J, leaving 3 bases unmatched. The CDR3 consists of 14 residues. CDR3 DNA (partial): TGTGCCAGCACTGGGGGTGATAACTATGCT. Translated, it gives CASTGGDNYA. The whole CDR3 is CASTGGDNYAEQFF.

With respect to this clone: Mouse names are used for the genes. The read gets to within 4 residues of the CDR3 end, and the germline J gene fills in the rest. Other DNA sequences of this sample code for an identical CDR3. The V gene is TRBV5, the J gene TRBJ2-2; TRBD1 is a possible D gene (6 bases). Deletions cut 0 bases from V and 4 bases from J, with 9 bases between. Germline-derived CDR1 and CDR2 are LGHNA and YNLKQL (reference sequence). The CDR3 is 15 residues long. The CDR3 here is CASSQDRGGTGQLYF. The CDR3 bases that were read are TGTGCCAGCAGCCAAGACAGGGGTGGCACCGGG.

As concerns this clone: Genes and germline are mouse. The read terminates 4 residues ahead of where the CDR3 ends, so the germline J gene completes it. This chain uses TRBV13-1 with TRBJ2-2; 10 positions agree with TRBD1. The J segment lost 4 bases and the V segment lost 5 bases, leaving 5 bases of the junction unmatched. The germline gives CDR1 NSHNY, CDR2 SYGAGN. The CDR3 sequence is 15 residues long. The CDR3 sequence: CASRRQGAGTGQLYF. CDR3 DNA (partial): TGTGCCAGCAGGCGACAGGGGGCGGGCACCGGG.

Of note for this clone: The genes are named according to mouse. The read finishes 4 residues shy of the CDR3 end, and the germline J gene is used to complete it. This sequence joins TRBV13-1 and TRBJ2-1; D remains ambiguous. Germline V gene lookup returns CDR1 NSHNY and CDR2 SYGAGN. The CDR3 contains 14 residues. This CDR3 reads CASSDAQWRPEQFF. CDR3 DNA, as far as it was read: TGTGCCAGCAGTGATGCACAGTGGAGGCCT.

Remarks on this clone: The gene names given are mouse names. Read coverage stops 4 residues before the CDR3 terminus; the germline J gene supplies the remainder. The rearrangement links TRBV5 to TRBJ2-1, with 8 bases matching TRBD2. Per the germline V gene, CDR1 is LGHNA and CDR2 is YNLKQL (reference sequence). Germline trimming cut 3 bases from V and 2 bases from J; bases unmatched to any gene: 3. The CDR3 is 15 residues long. CDR3 sequence reads: CASSQTGLDYAEQFF. The DNA read from the CDR3 is TGTGCCAGCAGCCAGACGGGACTGGACTATGCT.

This clone was recorded at least ten times. Any gene name here is a mouse gene name. The read gets to within 4 residues of the CDR3 end, and the germline J gene fills in the rest. The chain links TRBV17 to TRBJ2-3; D perhaps matches TRBD2 (7 bases). This CDR3 has 16 amino acids. From germline, CDR1 is MNHDT and CDR2 YYDKIL. The V and J ends lost 0 bases and 3 bases respectively, with 13 bases between them. This CDR3 is CASSRERGGEAETLYF. The sequenced part of the CDR3 DNA is TGTGCTAGCAGTAGAGAGCGAGGGGGGGAGGCAGAA.

About this clone: Gene names denote mouse genes. The CDR3 end lies 4 residues beyond the end of the read and is filled in from the germline J gene. This chain joins TRBV13-2 and TRBJ2-5; TRBD1 aligns across 8 bases. CDR1 and CDR2 (germline): NNHNN, SYGAGS (reference sequence). CDR3 length: 16 residues. With 0 bases clipped from V and 0 bases from J, the junction kept 3 bases outside the gene matches. The CDR3 here is CASGDAQGVNQDTQYF. The sequenced CDR3 bases are TGTGCCAGCGGTGATGCACAGGGGGTTAACCAAGAC.

This clone was picked up a small number of times. Genes here carry mouse names. The part of the CDR3 DNA that was read is TGTGCCAGCAGTGATGTGGGACAGGGCTATGCT. Translation gives CASSDVGQGYA. The entire CDR3 is CASSDVGQGYAEQFF. V is TRBV13-1 and J is TRBJ2-1; 9 bases map to TRBD1. Coverage ceases 4 residues before the CDR3 finishes, and the germline J gene fills in the end. Trimming removed 0 bases from V and 3 bases from J; junction bases left unmatched: 1. The CDR3 consists of 15 residues. Looked up from germline, CDR1 is NSHNY and CDR2 is SYGAGN.

In its sample, this clone was seen many times. Mouse gene names apply. The sequenced fragment ends 3 residues before the CDR3 boundary, so the rest is inferred from the germline J gene. This rearrangement joins TRBV29 to TRBJ1-6; 8 bases line up with TRBD1. Being an ORF, TRBJ1-6 has a function that is uncertain. From germline, CDR1 is MSHET and CDR2 SYDVDS. V was clipped by 4 bases and J by 0 bases; unmatched bases: 2. The CDR3 is 16 residues long. CDR3 bases read: TGTGCTAGCAGTTCGGGACAGGTTTCCTATAATTCGCCC. It specifies CASSSGQVSYNSP. The entire CDR3 reads CASSSGQVSYNSPLYF.